This T cell receptor beta chain was retrieved from a study of blood T cells in healthy people across ages. Overall study results and limits: Diversity was estimated from one million T cells, and these estimates were considered underestimates. Per million T cells, TCR beta diversity dropped roughly linearly as age increased.

Remarks on this clonotype: What it binds is unknown.

For the second PCR, which ran for about 6 to 11 cycles, a sample-barcoded 5' primer and a J-beta primer mix were used. In TCRdb, the 5' RACE reads were re-called with MiXCR into one record per CDR3 protein. The table has some 850,000 distinct CDR3 sequences, more than 25% seen once. The CDR3 has 15 residues. V was clipped by 2 bases and J by 4 bases; unmatched bases: 6. Germline CDR1 MNHEY, CDR2 SVGEGT. Separately, the same data were catalogued under a study of T cells of mothers and their children.

This clonotype originated in a boy younger than 18 in good health. The chain is built from TRBV6-2 or TRBV6-3 and TRBJ1-2; 8 nucleotides agree with TRBD1. The sample consisted of blood. The CDR3 DNA reads TGTGCCAGCAGTTACGAACAGGGGGGGTTCTATGGCTACACCTTC. It specifies CASSYEQGGFYGYTF.